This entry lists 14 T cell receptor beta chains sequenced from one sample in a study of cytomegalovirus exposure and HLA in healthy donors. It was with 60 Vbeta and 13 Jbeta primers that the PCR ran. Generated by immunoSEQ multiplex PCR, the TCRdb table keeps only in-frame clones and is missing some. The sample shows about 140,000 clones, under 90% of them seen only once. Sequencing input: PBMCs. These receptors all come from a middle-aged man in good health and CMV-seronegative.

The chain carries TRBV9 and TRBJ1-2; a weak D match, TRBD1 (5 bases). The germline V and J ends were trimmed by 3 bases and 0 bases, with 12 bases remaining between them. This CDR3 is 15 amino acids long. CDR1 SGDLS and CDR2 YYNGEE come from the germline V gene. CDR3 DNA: TGTGCCAGCAGCGCCCGGGGGGTACCTAACTATGGCTACACCTTC. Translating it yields CASSARGVPNYGYTF.

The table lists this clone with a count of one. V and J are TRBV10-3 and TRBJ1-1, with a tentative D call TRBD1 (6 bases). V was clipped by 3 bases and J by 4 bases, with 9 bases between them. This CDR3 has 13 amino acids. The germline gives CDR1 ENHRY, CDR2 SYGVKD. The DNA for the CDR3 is TGTGCCATCAGTGAACAGGGAATCACTGAAGCTTTCTTT. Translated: CAISEQGITEAFF.

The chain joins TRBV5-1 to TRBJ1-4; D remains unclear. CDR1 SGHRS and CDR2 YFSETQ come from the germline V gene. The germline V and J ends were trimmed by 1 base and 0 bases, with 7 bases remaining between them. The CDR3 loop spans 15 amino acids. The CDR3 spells CASSLSISTNEKLFF. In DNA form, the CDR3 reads TGCGCCAGCAGCTTGTCTATCTCAACTAATGAAAAACTGTTTTTT.

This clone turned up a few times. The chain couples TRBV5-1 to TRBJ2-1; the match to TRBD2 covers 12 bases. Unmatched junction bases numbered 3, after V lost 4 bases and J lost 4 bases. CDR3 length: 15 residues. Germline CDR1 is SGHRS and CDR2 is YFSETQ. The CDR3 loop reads CASSRTSGDYNEQFF. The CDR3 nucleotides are TGCGCCAGCAGCCGGACTAGCGGGGATTACAATGAGCAGTTCTTC.

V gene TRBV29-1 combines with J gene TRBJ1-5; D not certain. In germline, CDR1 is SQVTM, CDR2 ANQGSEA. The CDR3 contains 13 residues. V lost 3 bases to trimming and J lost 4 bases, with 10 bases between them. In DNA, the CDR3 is TGCAGCGTTGAGGTGGCAAGAAATCAGCCCCAGCATTTT. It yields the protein CSVEVARNQPQHF.

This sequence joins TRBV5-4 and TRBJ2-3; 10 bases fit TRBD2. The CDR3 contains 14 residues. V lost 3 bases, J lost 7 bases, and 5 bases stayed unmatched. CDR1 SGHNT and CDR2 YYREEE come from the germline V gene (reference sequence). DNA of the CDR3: TGTGCCAGCAGCTCCAGCGGGGGGGCCTATACGCAGTATTTT. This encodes CASSSSGGAYTQYF.

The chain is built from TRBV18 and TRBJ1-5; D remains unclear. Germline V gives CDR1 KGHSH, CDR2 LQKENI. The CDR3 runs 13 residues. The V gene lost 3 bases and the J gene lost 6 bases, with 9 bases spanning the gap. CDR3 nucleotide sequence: TGTGCCAGCTCACCTCCAGGAACTCAGCCCCAGCATTTT. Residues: CASSPPGTQPQHF.

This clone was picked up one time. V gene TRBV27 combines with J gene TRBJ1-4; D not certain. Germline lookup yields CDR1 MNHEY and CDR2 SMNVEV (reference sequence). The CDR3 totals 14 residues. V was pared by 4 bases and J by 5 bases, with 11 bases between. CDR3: CASSSGWGNEKLFF. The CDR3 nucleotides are TGTGCCAGCAGTTCGGGGTGGGGAAATGAAAAACTGTTTTTT.

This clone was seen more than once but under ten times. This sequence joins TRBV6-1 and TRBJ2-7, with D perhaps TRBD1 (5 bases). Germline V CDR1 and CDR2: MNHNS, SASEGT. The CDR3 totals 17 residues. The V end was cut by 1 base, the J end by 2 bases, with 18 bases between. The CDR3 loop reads CASSEGVGPIAPYEQYF. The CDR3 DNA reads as TGTGCCAGCAGTGAAGGAGTGGGGCCGATAGCCCCCTACGAGCAGTACTTC.

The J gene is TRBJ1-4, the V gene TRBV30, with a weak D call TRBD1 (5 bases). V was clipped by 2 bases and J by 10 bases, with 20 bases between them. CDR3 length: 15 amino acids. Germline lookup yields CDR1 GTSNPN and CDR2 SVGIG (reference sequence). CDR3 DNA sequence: TGTGCCTGGAGTTTCCGTGGGGCGCCTAGGGGAAAACTGTTTTTT. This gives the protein CAWSFRGAPRGKLFF.

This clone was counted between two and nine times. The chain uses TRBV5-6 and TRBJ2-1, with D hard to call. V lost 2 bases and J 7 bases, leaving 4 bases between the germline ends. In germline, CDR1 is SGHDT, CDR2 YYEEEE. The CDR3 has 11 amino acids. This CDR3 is CASSFQNEQFF. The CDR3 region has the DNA TGTGCCAGCAGCTTTCAGAATGAGCAGTTCTTC.

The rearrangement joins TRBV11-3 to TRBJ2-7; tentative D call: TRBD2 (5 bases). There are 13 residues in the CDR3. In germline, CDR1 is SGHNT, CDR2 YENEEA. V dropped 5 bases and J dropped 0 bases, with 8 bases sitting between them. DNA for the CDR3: TGTGCCAGCAGCATGGACTCCTCCTACGAGCAGTACTTC. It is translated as CASSMDSSYEQYF.

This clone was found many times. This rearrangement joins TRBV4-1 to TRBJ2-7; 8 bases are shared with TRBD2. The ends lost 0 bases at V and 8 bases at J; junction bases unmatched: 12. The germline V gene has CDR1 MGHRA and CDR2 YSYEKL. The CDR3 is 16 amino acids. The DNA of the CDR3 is TGCGCCAGCAGCCAAGATGAGAGGGCGGGGGGTCCACAGCAGTACTTC. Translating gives CASSQDERAGGPQQYF.

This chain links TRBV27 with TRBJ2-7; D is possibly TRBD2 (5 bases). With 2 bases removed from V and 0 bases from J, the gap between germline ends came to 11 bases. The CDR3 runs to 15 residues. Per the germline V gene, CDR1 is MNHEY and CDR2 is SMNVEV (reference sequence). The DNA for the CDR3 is TGTGCCAGCAGTTTAAAGAGGGCGGGCTCCTACGAGCAGTACTTC. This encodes CASSLKRAGSYEQYF.